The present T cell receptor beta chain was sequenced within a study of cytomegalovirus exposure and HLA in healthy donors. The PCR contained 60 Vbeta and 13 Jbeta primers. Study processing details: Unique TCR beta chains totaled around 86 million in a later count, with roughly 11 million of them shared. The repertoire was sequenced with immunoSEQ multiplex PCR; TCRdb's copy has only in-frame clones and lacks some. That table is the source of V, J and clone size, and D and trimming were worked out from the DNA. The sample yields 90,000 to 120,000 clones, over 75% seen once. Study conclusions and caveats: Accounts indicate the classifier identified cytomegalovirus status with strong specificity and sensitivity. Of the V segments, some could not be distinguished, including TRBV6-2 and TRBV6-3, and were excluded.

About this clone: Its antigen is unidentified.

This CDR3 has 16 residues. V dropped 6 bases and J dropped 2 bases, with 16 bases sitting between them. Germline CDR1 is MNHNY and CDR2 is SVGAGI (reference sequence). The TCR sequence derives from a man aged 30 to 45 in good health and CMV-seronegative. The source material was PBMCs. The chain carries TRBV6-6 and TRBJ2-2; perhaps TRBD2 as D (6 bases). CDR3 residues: CASRDYRTDNTGELFF. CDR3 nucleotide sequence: TGTGCCAGCAGGGACTACAGGACGGATAACACCGGGGAGCTGTTTTTT.